This is a list of T cell receptor beta chains from one sample in a study of early T cells in non-severe SARS-CoV-2 infection. TCRdb ran MiXCR on the 5' RACE reads and lists one entry per CDR3 protein. The table lists tens of thousands of distinct CDR3 sequences, 12% of them singletons. Material: whole blood. The origin of the receptors is an adult who was a healthcare worker with PCR-confirmed SARS-CoV-2 infection or an uninfected control (not recorded which). CDR3s include the opening cysteine and the closing phenylalanine or tryptophan. A D gene is named only where the DNA matches it firmly. Some rows mark clone size as missing; the rest say once, few, many or name a class of expanded clone.

V gene,D gene,clone size,J gene,CDR3 protein,CDR3 DNA
TRBV13,TRBD1,many,TRBJ2-7,CASSRPGTGGVEQYF,TGTGCCAGCAGCCGCCCCGGGACAGGGGGGGTCGAGCAGTACTTC
TRBV6-2/TRBV6-3,NA,NA,TRBJ1-1,CATRTAGNTEAFF,TGTGCCACCAGGACAGCTGGCAACACTGAAGCTTTCTTT
TRBV2,NA,few,TRBJ2-3,CASSEAQLGQYF,TGTGCCAGCAGTGAAGCCCAGCTTGGGCAGTATTTT
TRBV3-1,NA,NA,TRBJ1-1,CASSREGMNTEAFF,TGTGCCAGCAGCCGAGAGGGGATGAACACTGAAGCTTTCTTT
TRBV20-1,NA,NA,TRBJ1-6,CSARVPDSWSPLHF,TGCAGTGCTAGGGTGCCAGACTCCTGGTCACCCCTCCACTTT
TRBV5-1,NA,many,TRBJ2-2,CASSFATVLNTGELFF,TGCGCCAGCAGCTTCGCGACAGTTCTTAACACCGGGGAGCTGTTTTTT
TRBV5-5,TRBD1,NA,TRBJ1-1,CASSRYRGSTEAFF,TGTGCCAGCAGCCGATACAGGGGAAGCACTGAAGCTTTCTTT
TRBV30,NA,few,TRBJ2-2,CAWRKGIVLPGELFF,TGTGCCTGGAGGAAAGGGATCGTCCTCCCCGGGGAGCTGTTTTTT
TRBV29-1,NA,few,TRBJ1-2,CSVDQGNYGYTF,TGCAGCGTTGATCAGGGTAACTATGGCTACACCTTC
TRBV9,NA,NA,TRBJ1-2,CASSATGTRGYTF,TGTGCCAGCAGCGCTACAGGGACGCGTGGCTACACCTTC
TRBV7-8,NA,many,TRBJ1-2,CASSPRVGNYGYTF,TGTGCCAGCAGCCCCAGGGTTGGTAACTATGGCTACACCTTC
TRBV30,NA,NA,TRBJ1-2,CAWSTGSRYTF,TGTGCCTGGAGTACAGGTTCTCGCTACACCTTC
TRBV20-1,NA,NA,TRBJ1-5,CSASRVDQPQHF,TGCAGTGCTAGCAGGGTAGATCAGCCCCAGCATTTT
TRBV29-1,NA,NA,TRBJ2-1,CSYFGGFDEQFF,TGCAGCTACTTTGGGGGGTTCGATGAGCAGTTCTTC
TRBV12-5,NA,NA,TRBJ2-7,CASGNFGQYSYEQYF,TGTGCTAGTGGTAATTTCGGACAGTACTCCTACGAGCAGTACTTC
TRBV9,TRBD1,NA,TRBJ1-1,CASSRRQGTEAFF,TGTGCCAGCAGTAGACGACAGGGAACTGAAGCTTTCTTT
TRBV11-2,TRBD1,medium-sized,TRBJ1-6,CASSFSVGTASSPLHF,TGTGCCAGCAGCTTTTCCGTCGGGACAGCATCTTCACCCCTCCACTTT
TRBV30,NA,few,TRBJ2-5,CAWSDVNQETQYF,TGTGCCTGGAGTGATGTTAACCAAGAGACCCAGTACTTC
TRBV5-4,NA,many,TRBJ1-1,CASSPGQNTEAFF,TGTGCCAGCAGCCCGGGACAGAACACTGAAGCTTTCTTT
TRBV30,NA,NA,TRBJ1-2,CAWIGGSNYGYTF,TGTGCCTGGATAGGAGGGTCTAACTATGGCTACACCTTC
TRBV20-1,NA,many,TRBJ2-1,CSAIPLANSYNEQFF,TGCAGTGCTATCCCACTAGCAAACTCCTACAATGAGCAGTTCTTC
TRBV19,NA,few,TRBJ2-1,CASSGLEQFF,TGTGCCAGTAGTGGTCTTGAGCAGTTCTTC
TRBV7-9,TRBD2,few,TRBJ2-1,CASIPPGRETYNEQFF,TGTGCCAGCATCCCACCGGGGCGGGAGACATACAATGAGCAGTTCTTC
TRBV20-1,TRBD1,NA,TRBJ1-2,CSAPQTQTGGWANYGYTF,TGCAGTGCTCCTCAGACCCAGACAGGGGGATGGGCTAACTATGGCTACACCTTC
TRBV4-2,TRBD1,many,TRBJ1-5,CASSQVGGTGNQPQHF,TGTGCCAGCAGCCAAGTGGGCGGGACAGGTAATCAGCCCCAGCATTTT
TRBV11-2,NA,many,TRBJ1-2,CASRPRGTNYGYTF,TGTGCCAGCAGGCCGCGGGGTACGAACTATGGCTACACCTTC
TRBV9,NA,NA,TRBJ1-3,CASSVEAAPAGNTIYF,TGTGCCAGCAGCGTAGAGGCAGCCCCAGCTGGAAACACCATATATTTT
TRBV12-3/TRBV12-4,TRBD1,NA,TRBJ1-2,CASILAEGAHGYTF,TGTGCCAGCATCCTGGCCGAGGGGGCGCATGGCTACACCTTC
TRBV11-2,NA,NA,TRBJ2-2,CASSLVSSRTGELFF,TGTGCCAGCAGCTTAGTGTCTTCACGGACCGGGGAGCTGTTTTTT
TRBV20-1,NA,many,TRBJ2-4,CSAHSGGRLAKNIQYF,TGCAGTGCACACTCCGGGGGGCGGTTAGCCAAAAACATTCAGTACTTC
TRBV5-1,NA,many,TRBJ2-3,CATSKEGDSTDTQYF,TGCGCCACCTCGAAGGAGGGGGACAGCACAGATACGCAGTATTTT
TRBV6-4,TRBD2,many,TRBJ2-3,CASSAIAGSTDTQYF,TGTGCCAGCAGTGCCATAGCGGGGAGCACAGATACGCAGTATTTT
TRBV19,NA,NA,TRBJ2-5,CATRGTSQETQYF,TGTGCCACTAGGGGGACGAGCCAAGAGACCCAGTACTTC
TRBV12-3/TRBV12-4,NA,few,TRBJ2-7,CASSLALGQGTYEQYF,TGTGCCAGCAGTTTAGCACTAGGTCAGGGTACCTACGAGCAGTACTTC
TRBV19,NA,few,TRBJ1-2,CASTLDVNYGYTF,TGTGCCAGTACCTTGGACGTCAACTATGGCTACACCTTC
TRBV24-1,NA,NA,TRBJ1-4,CATSERTSVEKLFF,TGTGCCACCAGTGAAAGGACATCTGTCGAAAAACTGTTTTTT
TRBV11-2,NA,NA,TRBJ2-5,CASSFTTGFQETQYF,TGTGCCAGCAGCTTCACGACAGGCTTCCAAGAGACCCAGTACTTC
TRBV12-3/TRBV12-4,NA,many,TRBJ1-1,CASSQGSNTEAFF,TGTGCCAGCAGCCAGGGGTCGAACACTGAAGCTTTCTTT
TRBV4-1,TRBD2,many,TRBJ2-7,CASSQVGTSHRREQYF,TGCGCCAGCAGCCAAGTAGGGACTAGCCACCGCCGGGAGCAGTACTTC
TRBV7-6,NA,many,TRBJ2-6,CASSPGMLAFSGANVLTF,TGTGCCAGCAGCCCCGGAATGCTCGCCTTCTCTGGGGCCAACGTCCTGACTTTC
TRBV14,TRBD1,NA,TRBJ2-1,CASSSRGQGGNEQFF,TGTGCCAGCAGCTCCCGGGGACAGGGTGGGAATGAGCAGTTCTTC
TRBV11-2,TRBD1,NA,TRBJ2-1,CASSSTGPYNEQFF,TGTGCCAGCAGCTCGACAGGGCCCTACAATGAGCAGTTCTTC
TRBV21-1,NA,NA,TRBJ2-7,CASSKMGQASYEQYF,TGTGCCAGCAGCAAAATGGGACAGGCTTCCTACGAGCAGTACTTC
TRBV6-6,NA,NA,TRBJ2-5,CASSYRDLQETQYF,TGTGCCAGCAGCTACCGGGACCTCCAAGAGACCCAGTACTTC
TRBV29-1,TRBD2,few,TRBJ2-3,CSGGGGPDTQYF,TGCAGCGGTGGCGGGGGGCCAGATACGCAGTATTTT
TRBV11-2,TRBD1,many,TRBJ2-7,CASSLDRLGTGSAREQYF,TGTGCCAGCAGCTTAGATCGGTTAGGGACAGGGTCGGCGCGAGAGCAGTACTTC
TRBV6-5,NA,few,TRBJ2-2,CASSYDPNSAGELFF,TGTGCCAGCAGTTACGACCCTAACTCCGCCGGGGAGCTGTTTTTT
TRBV6-2/TRBV6-3,NA,many,TRBJ2-3,CASSYSRESTTDTQYF,TGTGCCAGCAGTTACTCTAGGGAGTCGACCACAGATACGCAGTATTTT
TRBV6-1,NA,NA,TRBJ1-2,CASSDSGVYGYTF,TGTGCCAGCAGTGATTCAGGGGTATATGGCTACACCTTC
TRBV27,NA,many,TRBJ2-7,CASSLRSGIWGSSSYEQYF,TGTGCCAGCAGCCTAAGATCCGGGATTTGGGGGAGCAGCTCCTACGAGCAGTACTTC
TRBV27,NA,many,TRBJ2-1,CASSILARYNEQFF,TGTGCCAGCAGTATACTAGCTAGGTACAATGAGCAGTTCTTC
TRBV27,TRBD2,NA,TRBJ2-3,CASSLDGGAADTQYF,TGTGCCAGCAGTTTAGACGGGGGGGCCGCAGATACGCAGTATTTT
TRBV29-1,NA,few,TRBJ1-2,CSVEAGNYGYTF,TGCAGCGTTGAAGCGGGGAACTATGGCTACACCTTC
TRBV7-8,TRBD1,many,TRBJ1-1,CASSLWDRPNTEAFF,TGTGCCAGCAGCTTATGGGACAGACCGAACACTGAAGCTTTCTTT
TRBV2,NA,many,TRBJ1-2,CASRLTGPAGYTF,TGTGCCAGCAGGCTTACAGGGCCTGCGGGCTACACCTTC
TRBV6-2/TRBV6-3,TRBD2,few,TRBJ2-1,CASSFIQRGILHNEQFF,TGTGCCAGCAGTTTTATCCAGCGGGGTATTCTTCACAATGAGCAGTTCTTC
TRBV5-4,NA,few,TRBJ2-2,CASSPPGGNTGELFF,TGTGCCAGCAGCCCCCCCGGTGGGAACACCGGGGAGCTGTTTTTT
TRBV7-9,NA,NA,TRBJ2-5,CASSTPPGAQETQYF,TGTGCCAGCAGCACCCCCCCCGGAGCCCAAGAGACCCAGTACTTC